The rows below give T cell receptor beta chains drawn from one sample of a study of T cells after yellow fever vaccination. In TCRdb, the 5' RACE reads were re-called with MiXCR into one record per CDR3 protein. The profile shows around 180,000 distinct CDR3 sequences, about 6.2% of them singletons. Source: CD4+ T cells sorted from PBMCs, taken on the day of the first yellow fever vaccination. These TCRs come from a man aged 18 to 35 who received the YFV17D yellow fever vaccine. The CDR3 runs from the conserved cysteine through the conserved F or W. D genes are given only for firm matches. Expanded clones get a size class; other rows say once, few or many, or leave the size out.

cdr3_nt cdr3_aa clone_size d_call j_call v_call
TGTGGCAGCAGCCAAGGGCTGGCGGGGCTGGCGGAGACCCAGTACTTC CGSSQGLAGLAETQYF . . TRBJ2-5 TRBV3-1
TGTGCCAGCAGAGACCGAACAGATACGCAGTATTTT CASRDRTDTQYF many . TRBJ2-3 TRBV11-2
TGTGCCAGCAGTAATCCTATAGAGACCCAGTACTTC CASSNPIETQYF . . TRBJ2-5 TRBV6-2/TRBV6-3
TGCAGTGCTCCGGACAGGGCTCATGGCTACACCTTC CSAPDRAHGYTF many TRBD1 TRBJ1-2 TRBV20-1
TGTGCCAGCAGTCCCAGGGAAGGAGAGACCCAGTACTTC CASSPREGETQYF many . TRBJ2-5 TRBV12-3/TRBV12-4
TGCGCCAGCAGCCAAGGGTTTATAGGAGAATTGAGATGGCAGTTCTTC CASSQGFIGELRWQFF . . TRBJ2-1 TRBV4-1
TGTGCCACAAAAGTCGGGACAGGTCCGCTCTATGGCTACACCTTC CATKVGTGPLYGYTF many TRBD1 TRBJ1-2 TRBV5-6
TGTGCCAGCAGTTCACAAGCCTTGAACACTGAAGCTTTCTTT CASSSQALNTEAFF . . TRBJ1-1 TRBV6-5
TGTGCCAGCAGCGTGTCACCCGCTGCCGAGCAGTACTTC CASSVSPAAEQYF few . TRBJ2-7 TRBV2
TGTGCCAGCAGCTTAGGAGCAGGGGGAGAGTTTGGCTACACCTTC CASSLGAGGEFGYTF . TRBD1 TRBJ1-2 TRBV7-9
TGTGCCAGCAGCAGGGGGGGATTAGCGGGGGGGCCCTTT CASSRGGLAGGPF many TRBD2 TRBJ2-3 TRBV7-8
TGCGCCAGCAGTGGAACGAACACTGAAGCTTTCTTT CASSGTNTEAFF many . TRBJ1-1 TRBV10-1
TGTGCCAGCGGGAGGGGATACACTGAAGCTTTCTTT CASGRGYTEAFF . . TRBJ1-1 TRBV7-2
TGTGCCAGCAGCTTAAAGGGGGGCCGATGGGAGACCCAGTACTTC CASSLKGGRWETQYF many . TRBJ2-5 TRBV7-3
TGTGCCAGCAGCTTGGACCGTAGAGGTTACAATGAGCAGTTCTTC CASSLDRRGYNEQFF . . TRBJ2-1 TRBV7-9
TGTGCCAGCAGCTTATGGACGGGGGGCGAAGAGACCCAGTACTTC CASSLWTGGEETQYF many . TRBJ2-5 TRBV7-6
TGTGCCAGCAGTTGGGGAGTTTACAATGAGCAGTTCTTC CASSWGVYNEQFF many . TRBJ2-1 TRBV6-2/TRBV6-3
TGTGCCAGCAGTTTAGGCAGGGTGGCTGGCTACACCTTC CASSLGRVAGYTF once . TRBJ1-2 TRBV12-3/TRBV12-4
TGCAGTGCTAGAGATCCAGGGTCTTATAATTCACCCCTCCACTTT CSARDPGSYNSPLHF . . TRBJ1-6 TRBV20-1
TGTGCCAGCATTTTAACTGACGGGACCGGGTCCTTCAATGAGCAGTTCTTC CASILTDGTGSFNEQFF few . TRBJ2-1 TRBV7-2
TGTGCCAGCAAAGGACTAGCGGGGGGGCCTTACGAGCAGTACTTC CASKGLAGGPYEQYF . TRBD2 TRBJ2-7 TRBV2
TGCGCCAGCAGCTCGGGACAGGGTATTAATGAGCAGTTCTTC CASSSGQGINEQFF many TRBD1 TRBJ2-1 TRBV5-1
TGCGCCAGCAGGCAGACAGGGGGTAATCAGCCCCAGCATTTT CASRQTGGNQPQHF many TRBD1 TRBJ1-5 TRBV5-1
TGTGCCAGCGCCAGTCCGGGAGCCAAAAACATTCAGTACTTC CASASPGAKNIQYF . . TRBJ2-4 TRBV6-1
TGTGCCAGCAGTACCGGGACGGACTACCACTATGGCTACACCTTC CASSTGTDYHYGYTF many . TRBJ1-2 TRBV12-3/TRBV12-4